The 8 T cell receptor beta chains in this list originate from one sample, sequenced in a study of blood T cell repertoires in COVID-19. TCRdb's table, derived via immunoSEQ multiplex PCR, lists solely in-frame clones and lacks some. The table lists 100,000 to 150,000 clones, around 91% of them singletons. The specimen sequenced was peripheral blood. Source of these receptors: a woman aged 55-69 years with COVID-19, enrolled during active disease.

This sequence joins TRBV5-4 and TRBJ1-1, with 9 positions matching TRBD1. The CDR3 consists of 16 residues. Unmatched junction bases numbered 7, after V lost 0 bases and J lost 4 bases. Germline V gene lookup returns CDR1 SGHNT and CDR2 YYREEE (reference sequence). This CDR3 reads CASSLAGTGMTTEAFF. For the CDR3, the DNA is TGTGCCAGCAGCTTGGCCGGGACAGGGATGACCACTGAAGCTTTCTTT.

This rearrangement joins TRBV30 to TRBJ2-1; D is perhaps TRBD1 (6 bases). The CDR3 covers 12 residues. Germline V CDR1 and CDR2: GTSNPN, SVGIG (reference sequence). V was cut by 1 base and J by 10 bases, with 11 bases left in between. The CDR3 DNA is TGTGCCTGGAGTGGGGACATCCAGGAGCAGTTCTTC. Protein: CAWSGDIQEQFF. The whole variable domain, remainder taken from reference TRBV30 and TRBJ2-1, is SQTIHQWPATLVQPVGSPLSLECTVEGTSNPNLYWYRQAAGRGLQLLFYSVGIGQISSEVPQNLSASRPQDRQFILSSKKLLLSDSGFYLCAWSGDIQEQFFGPGTRLTVL.

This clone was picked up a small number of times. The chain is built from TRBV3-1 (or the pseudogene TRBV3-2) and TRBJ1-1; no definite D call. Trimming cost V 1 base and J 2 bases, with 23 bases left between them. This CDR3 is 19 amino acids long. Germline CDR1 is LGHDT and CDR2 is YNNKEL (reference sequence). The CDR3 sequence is CASSQGGFSRRSTNTEAFF. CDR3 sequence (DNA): TGTGCCAGCAGCCAAGGAGGTTTTAGTCGGAGGAGCACAAACACTGAAGCTTTCTTT.

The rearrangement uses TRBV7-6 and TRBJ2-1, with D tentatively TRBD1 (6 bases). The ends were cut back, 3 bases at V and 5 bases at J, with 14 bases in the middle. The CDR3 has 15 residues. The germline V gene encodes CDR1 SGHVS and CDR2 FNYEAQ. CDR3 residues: CASSFRGRMDNEQFF. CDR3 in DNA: TGTGCCAGCAGCTTCAGGGGTAGGATGGACAATGAGCAGTTCTTC. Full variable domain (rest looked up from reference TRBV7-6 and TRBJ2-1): GAGVSQSPRYKVTKRGQDVALRCDPISGHVSLYWYRQALGQGPEFLTYFNYEAQQDKSGLPNDRFSAERPEGSISTLTIQRTEQRDSAMYRCASSFRGRMDNEQFFGPGTRLTVL.

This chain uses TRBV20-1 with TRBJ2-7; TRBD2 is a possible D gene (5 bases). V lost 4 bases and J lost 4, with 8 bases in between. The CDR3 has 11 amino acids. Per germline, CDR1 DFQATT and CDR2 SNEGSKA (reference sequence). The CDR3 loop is CSANRGYEQYF. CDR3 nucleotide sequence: TGCAGTGCTAATCGGGGATACGAGCAGTACTTC.

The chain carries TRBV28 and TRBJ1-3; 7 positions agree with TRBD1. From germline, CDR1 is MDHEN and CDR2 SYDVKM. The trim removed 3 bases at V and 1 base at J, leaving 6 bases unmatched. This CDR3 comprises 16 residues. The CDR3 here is CASSFGGRGSGNTIYF. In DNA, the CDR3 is TGTGCCAGCAGTTTCGGGGGCAGGGGGTCTGGAAACACCATATATTTT.

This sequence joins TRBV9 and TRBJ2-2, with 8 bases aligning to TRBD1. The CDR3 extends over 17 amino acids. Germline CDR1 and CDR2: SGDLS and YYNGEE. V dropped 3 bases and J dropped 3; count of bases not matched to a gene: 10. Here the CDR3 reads CASSGPSGGADTGELFF. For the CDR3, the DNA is TGTGCCAGCAGCGGACCCTCAGGGGGCGCCGACACCGGGGAGCTGTTTTTT.

Written as DNA, the CDR3 is TGTGCCAGCTCACGCATACAGGGGGGGAGTGGGGAAAAACTGTTTTTT. Translation: CASSRIQGGSGEKLFF. The gene calls are TRBV18 and TRBJ1-4, with 8 positions matching TRBD1. V trimming: 4 bases; J trimming: 8 bases; junction bases outside the gene matches: 12. CDR1 and CDR2 from the germline V gene are KGHSH and LQKENI. The CDR3 is 16 residues long. The entire variable domain, with the rest obtained from reference TRBV18 and TRBJ1-4, is as follows: NAGVMQNPRHLVRRRGQEARLRCSPMKGHSHVYWYRQLPEEGLKFMVYLQKENIIDESGMPKERFSAEFPKEGPSILRIQQVVRGDSAAYFCASSRIQGGSGEKLFFGSGTQLSVL.